The T cell receptor beta chain described here comes from a study of T cells in Graves' hyperthyroidism and ophthalmopathy. About the research overall: Specimen type is peripheral blood, collected at initial diagnosis prior to any treatment.

Researchers amplified the TCR beta CDR3 regions from RNA transcripts. HTBI primers were employed in a first-round RT-PCR of the TCR CDR3. TCRdb reprocessed the multiplex PCR reads via MiXCR and lists one record per CDR3 protein. The table records about 350,000 distinct CDR3 sequences, 15% to 20% of them present only once. Ten or more counts support this clonotype. Its target is not known. Diagnosing involved the use of clinical symptoms, serum thyroxine and TRAb, thyroid ultrasound and orbital computed tomography. General observations from the study: Most clonotypes expanded in the thyroid (above 0.001) were also present in blood.

Source material: blood. The TCR was taken from a woman between 40 and 50 years old with Graves' ophthalmopathy.

The CDR3 sequence: CASSKSGQGAGGYTF. The CDR3 DNA follows: TGCGCCAGCAGCAAATCCGGACAGGGGGCTGGTGGCTACACCTTC. V is TRBV5-1 and J is TRBJ1-2; 11 nucleotides match TRBD1. This CDR3 spans 15 amino acids. The V gene end was trimmed by 4 bases and the J gene end by 7 bases; junction bases not matched to a gene: 9. The germline gives CDR1 SGHRS, CDR2 YFSETQ.